The 21 T cell receptor beta chains presented below share a single source sample, sequenced in a study of T cells in narcolepsy. TCRdb's copy holds only in-frame clones and misses some; the assay was immunoSEQ multiplex PCR. The sample has around 30,000 clones, 85% to 90% seen once. The sample taken for sequencing was CD45RA- memory CD4+ T cells from PBMCs. These receptors originate from a human donor with narcolepsy.

The J gene is TRBJ2-7, the V gene TRBV2; D perhaps matches TRBD2 (5 bases). The CDR3 sequence is 14 residues long. The ends were cut back, 6 bases at V and 3 bases at J, with 15 bases in the middle. CDR1 and CDR2 (germline): SNHLY, FYNNEI. CDR3 coding DNA: TGTGCCAGCAGGGGAACGGGGATAATCTACGAGCAGTACTTC. Translated: CASRGTGIIYEQYF.

The rearrangement joins TRBV19 to TRBJ1-5; no reliable D call. Germline assignment: CDR1 LNHDA and CDR2 SQIVND (reference sequence). There are 14 residues in the CDR3. Trimming took off 4 bases at V and 0 bases at J, with 7 bases between the two ends. CDR3 amino acids: CASSTVSSNQPQHF. Here the CDR3 DNA reads TGTGCCAGTAGTACAGTATCTAGCAATCAGCCCCAGCATTTT.

For this clone: At one end, the junction sequence differs from germline, possibly due to a read error. The chain employs TRBV4-1 and TRBJ1-5, with TRBD1 as a possible D gene (5 bases). Germline assignment: CDR1 MGHRA and CDR2 YSYEKL. The CDR3 extends over 15 amino acids. CDR3 sequence reads: CASSQDGGSGQPQHF. The CDR3 nucleotides read TGTGCCAGCAGCCAAGACGGGGGTTCAGGTCAGCCCCAGCATTTT.

This rearrangement joins TRBV30 to TRBJ2-3; no firm D call. Germline lookup yields CDR1 GTSNPN and CDR2 SVGIG (reference sequence). The CDR3 length is 12 residues. The germline V and J ends were trimmed by 0 bases and 8 bases, with 9 bases remaining between them. CDR3: CAWSVLSPTQYF. CDR3 DNA sequence: TGTGCCTGGAGTGTACTCTCCCCTACGCAGTATTTT.

V is TRBV18 and J is TRBJ1-2; D call uncertain. The CDR3 has 13 residues. V was clipped by 3 bases and J by 8 bases, with 13 bases between them. The germline gives CDR1 KGHSH, CDR2 LQKENI. The CDR3 sequence is CASSPADFGGYTF. The CDR3 DNA is TGTGCCAGCTCACCGGCGGACTTCGGAGGCTACACCTTC.

The V call is TRBV6-5, the J call TRBJ2-7; D might be TRBD1 or TRBD2, each matching 5 bases. Germline V gives CDR1 MNHEY, CDR2 SVGAGI. The length of the CDR3 is 15 residues. Trimming removed 2 bases from V and 7 bases from J, with 18 bases in between. DNA for the CDR3: TGTGCCAGCAGTTACATTTCGGGACGATCGCGAGAGCAGTACTTC. Protein product: CASSYISGRSREQYF.

J is TRBJ1-2 and V is TRBV7-2, with TRBD1 identical over 9 bases. CDR3 size: 14 residues. Germline assignment: CDR1 SGHTA and CDR2 FQGNSA. The trim removed 3 bases at V and 6 bases at J, leaving 5 bases unmatched. In DNA form, the CDR3 reads TGTGCCAGCAGCTTGGACCGGGACAGGGATGGCTACACCTTC. Translating gives CASSLDRDRDGYTF.

The chain has TRBV7-2 and TRBJ2-7; 8 nucleotides agree with TRBD2. Losses at the gene ends were 1 base for V and 3 bases for J; bases not matched to a gene: 8. This CDR3 comprises 16 residues. Germline V gene lookup returns CDR1 SGHTA and CDR2 FQGNSA. Here the CDR3 reads CASSLERGGGLYEQYF. The CDR3 DNA is TGTGCCAGCAGCTTAGAACGGGGCGGGGGGCTCTACGAGCAGTACTTC.

The chain has TRBV6-1 and TRBJ2-3; 7 bases are a match to TRBD1. V gave up 4 bases and J gave up 0 bases; unmatched junction bases: 4. The CDR3 consists of 15 residues. Germline CDR1 is MNHNS and CDR2 is SASEGT. This CDR3 is CASSVTGASTDTQYF. The CDR3 DNA is TGTGCCAGCAGTGTAACAGGGGCAAGCACAGATACGCAGTATTTT.

The chain carries TRBV5-1 and TRBJ2-7; TRBD1 agrees at 8 bases. Trimming removed 5 bases from V and 2 bases from J; junction bases left unmatched: 6. The CDR3 is 14 amino acids. The V gene's germline CDR1 is SGHRS and CDR2 YFSETQ. CDR3 amino acids: CASRSGTGPYEQYF. In nucleotides, the CDR3 is TGCGCCAGCAGATCCGGGACAGGACCCTACGAGCAGTACTTC.

The count of this clone is one. V is TRBV6-1 and J is TRBJ2-7, with D maybe TRBD2 (6 bases). CDR3 length equals 15 residues. Trimming took off 3 bases at V and 2 bases at J, with 14 bases between the two ends. Germline CDR1 MNHNS, CDR2 SASEGT. The CDR3 region is CASSETAWGAYEQYF. The CDR3 region has the DNA TGTGCCAGCAGTGAGACGGCTTGGGGGGCCTACGAGCAGTACTTC.

The J gene is TRBJ1-6, the V gene TRBV11-2; TRBD1 matches at 7 bases. The CDR3 has 14 residues. Germline V CDR1 and CDR2: SGHAT, FQNNGV. The J segment lost 5 bases and the V segment lost 5 bases, leaving 3 bases of the junction unmatched. CDR3 nucleotides: TGTGCCAGCAGCAAGGGACAGAATAATTCACCCCTCCACTTT. It specifies CASSKGQNNSPLHF.

This chain links TRBV30 with TRBJ1-4, with D possibly matching TRBD1 (5 bases). V gave up 1 base and J gave up 6 bases, with 9 bases separating them. This CDR3 comprises 13 residues. Germline V lookup: CDR1 GTSNPN, CDR2 SVGIG (reference sequence). Written as DNA, the CDR3 is TGTGCCTGGAGTGGTCGGGGCTATGAAAAACTGTTTTTT. Translating gives CAWSGRGYEKLFF.

The chain combines TRBV19 with TRBJ2-7, with 10 bases matching TRBD2. CDR1 and CDR2 from the germline V gene are LNHDA and SQIVND (reference sequence). The CDR3 contains 13 residues. V was clipped by 6 bases and J by 6 bases; unmatched bases: 5. The CDR3 region has the DNA TGTGCCAGTAGCCAGCTAGCGGGGGTCGAGCAGTACTTC. It encodes CASSQLAGVEQYF.

J is TRBJ1-3 and V is TRBV9; D is unclear. Germline CDR1 SGDLS, CDR2 YYNGEE. CDR3 length: 14 amino acids. Deletions cut 0 bases from V and 10 bases from J, with 14 bases between. The CDR3 DNA reads as TGTGCCAGCAGCGTAGAAATTGATAGTGGGACCATATATTTT. It codes for CASSVEIDSGTIYF.

The V and J genes are TRBV5-1 and TRBJ1-1; a possible D gene is TRBD1 (6 bases). V was pared by 3 bases and J by 4 bases, with 19 bases between. The CDR3 has 16 residues. In germline, CDR1 is SGHRS, CDR2 YFSETQ. The CDR3 nucleotides are TGCGCCAGCAGCTCGAGATACGAACAGGGAGGCACTGAAGCTTTCTTT. Translating gives CASSSRYEQGGTEAFF. Complete variable domain (other parts from reference TRBV5-1 and TRBJ1-1): KAGVTQTPRYLIKTRGQQVTLSCSPISGHRSVSWYQQTPGQGLQFLFEYFSETQRNKGNFPGRFSGRQFSNSRSEMNVSTLELGDSALYLCASSSRYEQGGTEAFFGQGTRLTVV.

The CDR3 protein is CASRPRWEETQYF. The CDR3 DNA follows: TGTGCCAGCAGGCCCAGGTGGGAAGAGACCCAGTACTTC. The chain combines TRBV27 with TRBJ2-5; D is ambiguous. Between the trimmed V and J ends, which lost 6 bases and 3 bases, there was a span of 11 bases. The CDR3 has 13 amino acids. Per the germline V gene, CDR1 is MNHEY and CDR2 is SMNVEV (reference sequence).

The chain links TRBV6-1 to TRBJ2-5; possible D gene TRBD2, 6 bases. V was clipped by 8 bases and J by 0 bases, with 16 bases between them. The CDR3 spans 15 residues. Looked up from germline, CDR1 is MNHNS and CDR2 is SASEGT. CDR3 nucleotides: TGTGCCAGCGAGCGGGCATTCCTATACCAAGAGACCCAGTACTTC. Its translation is CASERAFLYQETQYF.

This chain links TRBV19 with TRBJ1-1; a possible D gene is TRBD1 (5 bases). CDR3 length: 14 amino acids. The germline V gene encodes CDR1 LNHDA and CDR2 SQIVND (reference sequence). V shed 7 bases and J shed 3 bases, with 15 bases lying between them. As DNA, the CDR3 is TGTGCCAGTACCGGGGGACGGGTCGACACTGAAGCTTTCTTT. It yields the protein CASTGGRVDTEAFF.

This chain links TRBV15 with TRBJ1-5; weak D call: TRBD1 (5 bases). This CDR3 is built from 16 residues. Germline CDR1 LNHNV, CDR2 YYDKDF (reference sequence). Trimming took 5 bases from V and 9 from J, leaving 23 bases between them. This chain's CDR3 is CATSSTQDGQSMPQHF. CDR3 nucleotides: TGTGCCACCAGCTCGACACAGGACGGTCAAAGTATGCCCCAGCATTTT.

The rearrangement uses TRBV28 and TRBJ2-3, with 8 bases identical to TRBD1. CDR3 length: 13 amino acids. With 11 bases clipped from V and 7 bases from J, the junction kept 11 bases outside the gene matches. Germline CDR1 MDHEN, CDR2 SYDVKM. CDR3 loop: CAGGGQAKHTQYF. CDR3 DNA: TGTGCCGGAGGGGGACAGGCCAAGCATACGCAGTATTTT. Drawing the rest from reference TRBV28 and TRBJ2-3, the complete variable domain is DVKVTQSSRYLVKRTGEKVFLECVQDMDHENMFWYRQDPGLGLRLIYFSYDVKMKEKGDIPEGYSVSREKKERFSLILESASTNQTSMYLCAGGGQAKHTQYFGPGTRLTVL.